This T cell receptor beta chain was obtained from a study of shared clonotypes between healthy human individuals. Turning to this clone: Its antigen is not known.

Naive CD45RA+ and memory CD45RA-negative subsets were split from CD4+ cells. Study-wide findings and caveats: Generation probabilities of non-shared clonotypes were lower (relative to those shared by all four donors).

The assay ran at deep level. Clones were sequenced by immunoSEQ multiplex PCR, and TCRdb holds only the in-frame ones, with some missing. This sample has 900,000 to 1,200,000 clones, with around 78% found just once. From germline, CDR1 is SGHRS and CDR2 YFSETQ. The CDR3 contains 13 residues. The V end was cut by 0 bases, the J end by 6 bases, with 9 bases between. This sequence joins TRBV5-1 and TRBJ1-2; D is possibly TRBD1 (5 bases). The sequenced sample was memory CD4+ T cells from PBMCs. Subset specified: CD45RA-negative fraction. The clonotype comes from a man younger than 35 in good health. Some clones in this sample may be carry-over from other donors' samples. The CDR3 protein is CASSLGQNHGYTF. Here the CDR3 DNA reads TGCGCCAGCAGCTTGGGACAGAATCATGGCTACACCTTC.